The following is a T cell receptor (beta chain) sequence with its context. This entry belongs to a study of blood T cell repertoires in COVID-19. Study-wide context: In each case, the material was cDNA or gDNA derived from T cells, B-cell-depleted T cells, or PBMCs.

In the source study's methods: Reference gene primer amplification gave estimated nucleated cell counts. The protocol was immunoSEQ multiplex PCR, while the TCRdb copy is restricted to in-frame clones and leaves out a portion. That table supplies the V and J calls and clone size; D and trimming were determined from the DNA. The table lists about 260,000 clones, 88% of them singletons. This CDR3 region has 17 residues. V was shortened by 4 bases and J by 2 bases, with 18 bases between the two germline ends. CDR1 and CDR2 from the germline V gene are KGHDR and SFDVKD. The sample comprised peripheral blood. This sequence was found in a human donor in a cohort sampled during active COVID-19. The chain joins TRBV24-1 to TRBJ2-3; D not resolved. CDR3 sequence (DNA): TGTGCCACCAGTGAGACCAGGCCCATCTCATACACAGATACGCAGTATTTT. Translation gives CATSETRPISYTDTQYF.